These 25 T cell receptor beta chains were sequenced from one sample in a study of cytomegalovirus exposure and HLA in healthy donors. Use of 60 Vbeta and 13 Jbeta primers characterized the PCR. Only in-frame clones appear in the TCRdb table, and some are missing; sequencing was by immunoSEQ multiplex PCR. The table has around 200,000 clones, about 80% seen once. Material for sequencing was PBMCs. All receptors derive from a woman between 45 and 60 years old in good health and CMV-seropositive.

The J gene is TRBJ2-7, the V gene TRBV27, with 9 bases fitting TRBD1. The CDR3 is 16 amino acids. Germline loops: CDR1 MNHEY, CDR2 SMNVEV (reference sequence). The V segment lost 4 bases and the J segment 5 bases; nucleotides outside the gene matches: 12. CDR3 region: CASSSKQGARENEQYF. CDR3 DNA: TGTGCCAGCAGTTCCAAACAGGGGGCGCGTGAAAACGAGCAGTACTTC.

This chain joins TRBV19 and TRBJ2-5, with TRBD2 identical over 7 bases. CDR3 length: 15 residues. The junction had 10 bases not matched to a gene; V was cut back by 4 bases and J by 5 bases. Germline-derived CDR1 and CDR2 are LNHDA and SQIVND (reference sequence). The CDR3 DNA reads TGTGCCAGTAGTACCCGACTAGCACTGGGGGAGACCCAGTACTTC. This encodes CASSTRLALGETQYF.

This rearrangement joins TRBV11-3 to TRBJ2-1, with 11 bases identical to TRBD1. The CDR3 is 15 residues long. Trimming removed 6 bases from V and 7 bases from J; junction bases left unmatched: 8. Germline V gene data show CDR1 as SGHNT and CDR2 as YENEEA. As DNA, the CDR3 is TGTGCCAGCAGGCTCGGGACAGGGGGGATGAATGAGCAGTTCTTC. It is translated as CASRLGTGGMNEQFF.

Details on this clone: A junction end diverges from the germline sequence, so it may reflect a read error. V gene TRBV6-6 combines with J gene TRBJ2-5; D possibly corresponds to TRBD1 (5 bases). Germline CDR1 MNHNY, CDR2 SVGAGI (reference sequence). There are 13 residues in the CDR3. The CDR3 DNA sequence: TGTGCCAGCAGCAGACAGCTTCAAGGGACCCAGTACTTC. Protein product: CASSRQLQGTQYF.

The rearrangement uses TRBV5-1 and TRBJ1-6; 10 bases are shared with TRBD1. Trimming removed 3 bases from V and 10 bases from J; junction bases left unmatched: 7. CDR1 and CDR2 from the germline V gene are SGHRS and YFSETQ. The CDR3 contains 15 residues. CDR3 sequence: CASSSTGTGVSPLHF. CDR3 DNA: TGCGCCAGCAGCTCGACCGGGACAGGGGTATCACCCCTCCACTTT.

The V gene is TRBV30, the J gene TRBJ1-2; TRBD1 might be the D (6 bases). Germline CDR1 GTSNPN, CDR2 SVGIG (reference sequence). Deletions cut 4 bases from V and 6 bases from J, with 18 bases between. The CDR3 sequence is 14 residues long. The CDR3 coding sequence is TGTGCCTGGATCAGGGGAGTACGGGGCCATGGCTACACCTTC. Its translation is CAWIRGVRGHGYTF. The whole variable domain, remainder taken from reference TRBV30 and TRBJ1-2, is SQTIHQWPATLVQPVGSPLSLECTVEGTSNPNLYWYRQAAGRGLQLLFYSVGIGQISSEVPQNLSASRPQDRQFILSSKKLLLSDSGFYLCAWIRGVRGHGYTFGSGTRLTVV.

The V gene is TRBV30, the J gene TRBJ2-7; tentatively, D is TRBD1 (7 bases). The CDR3 is 15 residues long. CDR1 GTSNPN and CDR2 SVGIG come from the germline V gene (reference sequence). The V end lost 2 bases, the J end lost 2 bases, and 16 bases lay between the germline ends. CDR3 nucleotide sequence: TGTGCCTGGAGTAGGGCGGGACAGCTTGCCTACGAGCAGTACTTC. This codes for CAWSRAGQLAYEQYF. Looking up the rest from reference TRBV30 and TRBJ2-7 gives the full variable domain: SQTIHQWPATLVQPVGSPLSLECTVEGTSNPNLYWYRQAAGRGLQLLFYSVGIGQISSEVPQNLSASRPQDRQFILSSKKLLLSDSGFYLCAWSRAGQLAYEQYFGPGTRLTVT.

This chain connects TRBV5-1 to TRBJ2-5; D is perhaps TRBD2 (7 bases). The V gene lost 4 bases and the J gene lost 4 bases, with 32 bases spanning the gap. In germline, CDR1 is SGHRS, CDR2 YFSETQ. This CDR3 comprises 20 residues. The CDR3 region has the DNA TGCGCCAGCAGCCGGGGGGCGAAAGTCGACTCTGAGGAGCCGGCAGAGACCCAGTACTTC. The encoded protein is CASSRGAKVDSEEPAETQYF.

On this clone: Other DNA sequences from this sample encode an identical CDR3 as well. The chain is built from TRBV30 and TRBJ1-1, with 10 nucleotides matching TRBD1. Trimming took 5 bases from V and 1 from J; bases not matched to a gene: 4. The CDR3 loop spans 14 amino acids. Per germline, CDR1 GTSNPN and CDR2 SVGIG (reference sequence). In nucleotides, the CDR3 is TGTGCCTGGGACAGGGGGCGGGGGAACACTGAAGCTTTCTTT. Translated: CAWDRGRGNTEAFF.

The V gene is TRBV11-2, the J gene TRBJ2-5, with TRBD1 as a possible D gene (7 bases). Near its end, the DNA agrees better with TRBJ2-7, so the J call may be wrong. The germline CDR1 and CDR2 sequences are SGHAT and FQNNGV. The length of the CDR3 is 14 residues. CDR3 nucleotides: TGTGCCAGCAGCCCGAGGACAGGAGGGGCCGAGCAGTACTTC. Protein: CASSPRTGGAEQYF.

J is TRBJ2-7 and V is TRBV7-2, with D possibly being TRBD2 (6 bases). The V and J ends lost 6 bases and 3 bases respectively, with 18 bases between them. The germline gives CDR1 SGHTA, CDR2 FQGNSA. The CDR3 contains 15 residues. CDR3 DNA: TGTGCCAGCAGTCGGAGGGTCGGGGGAAGCTACGAGCAGTACTTC. Its protein product is CASSRRVGGSYEQYF.

The chain employs TRBV6-4 and TRBJ1-2; 8 nucleotides match TRBD1. Germline assignment: CDR1 MRHNA and CDR2 SNTAGT. This CDR3 contains 14 residues. The V segment lost 7 bases and the J segment 4 bases; nucleotides outside the gene matches: 8. As DNA, the CDR3 is TGTGCCAGCAAATCGGGACAGGCATCCTATGGCTACACCTTC. This translates into CASKSGQASYGYTF.

The chain employs TRBV19 and TRBJ1-4, with D uncertain. The CDR3 spans 14 residues. CDR1 and CDR2 (germline): LNHDA, SQIVND (reference sequence). The V end lost 3 bases, the J end lost 5 bases, and 10 bases lay between the germline ends. CDR3: CASSIGEPNEKLFF. The CDR3 nucleotides are TGTGCCAGTAGTATCGGAGAGCCCAATGAAAAACTGTTTTTT. The full variable domain, rest sourced from reference TRBV19 and TRBJ1-4, is DGGITQSPKYLFRKEGQNVTLSCEQNLNHDAMYWYRQDPGQGLRLIYYSQIVNDFQKGDIAEGYSVSREKKESFPLTVTSAQKNPTAFYLCASSIGEPNEKLFFGSGTQLSVL.

The chain carries TRBV28 and TRBJ2-2, with D perhaps matching TRBD2 (5 bases). This CDR3 is 13 amino acids long. Trimming left V 3 bases short and J 5 bases short, with 7 bases between. Germline V gene data show CDR1 as MDHEN and CDR2 as SYDVKM. CDR3 sequence: CASSFRTTGELFF. CDR3 DNA sequence: TGTGCCAGCAGTTTTCGGACTACCGGGGAGCTGTTTTTT.

This clone was recorded a few times. The chain links TRBV6-1 to TRBJ1-2, with 9 nucleotides matching TRBD1. Germline trimming cut 8 bases from V and 3 bases from J; bases unmatched to any gene: 7. The V gene's germline CDR1 is MNHNS and CDR2 SASEGT. The CDR3 runs to 14 residues. CDR3 amino acids: CASGGDRDYYGYTF. The CDR3 DNA reads TGTGCCAGCGGGGGGGACAGGGATTACTATGGCTACACCTTC.

The chain links TRBV5-1 to TRBJ1-2; 9 bases are a match to TRBD1. Germline V CDR1 and CDR2: SGHRS, YFSETQ. V lost 2 bases to trimming and J lost 8 bases; unmatched junction nucleotides: 7. There are 14 residues in the CDR3. DNA for the CDR3: TGCGCCAGCAGCTTCACGGGACAGGGAAACGGCTACACCTTC. It yields the protein CASSFTGQGNGYTF.

The DNA of the CDR3 is TGTGCCAGCAGCTTAGTTGGGCAGGTCAGCACAGATACGCAGTATTTT. It is translated as CASSLVGQVSTDTQYF. This chain uses TRBV7-9 with TRBJ2-3, with D hard to call. The CDR3 is made up of 16 amino acids. Germline values: CDR1 SEHNR, CDR2 FQNEAQ (reference sequence). Trimming pared 1 base from V and 0 bases from J, leaving 11 bases between.

This clone was seen just once. The chain combines TRBV18 with TRBJ2-3; 15 nucleotides agree with TRBD2. This CDR3 is 15 amino acids long. V lost 4 bases and J lost 4; bases outside the gene matches: 0. In germline, CDR1 is KGHSH, CDR2 LQKENI. Here the CDR3 DNA reads TGTGCCAGCTCACGGACTAGCGGGGGGGCAGATACGCAGTATTTT. Translation: CASSRTSGGADTQYF.

This chain links TRBV18 with TRBJ2-1, with 16 bases lining up with TRBD2. The CDR3 contains 16 residues. CDR1 and CDR2 (germline): KGHSH, LQKENI. J was trimmed by 8 bases and V by 0 bases; bases with no gene match: 1. The CDR3 loop is CASSPPGTSGGDEQFF. CDR3 DNA sequence: TGTGCCAGCTCACCACCCGGGACTAGCGGGGGGGATGAGCAGTTCTTC.

The chain joins TRBV7-9 to TRBJ2-3, with 8 nucleotides matching TRBD1. Germline loops: CDR1 SEHNR, CDR2 FQNEAQ (reference sequence). This CDR3 is built from 15 residues. Trimming at V came to 5 bases and at J to 3 bases, leaving 7 bases not matched to a gene. The CDR3 sequence: CASSRRQGRTDTQYF. The CDR3 region has the DNA TGTGCCAGCAGCCGACGACAGGGGAGGACAGATACGCAGTATTTT.

The rearrangement uses TRBV25-1 and TRBJ1-5; unclear D gene. The V end was cut by 2 bases, the J end by 0 bases, with 5 bases between. Germline V gives CDR1 MGHDK, CDR2 SYGVNS. This CDR3 has 14 amino acids. This chain's CDR3 is CASSERSSNQPQHF. CDR3 DNA sequence: TGTGCCAGCAGTGAACGGTCTAGCAATCAGCCCCAGCATTTT.

The chain is built from TRBV25-1 and TRBJ2-3, with 7 bases identical to TRBD2. V was pared by 2 bases and J by 2 bases, with 7 bases of the junction left unmatched. There are 16 residues in the CDR3. Per the germline V gene, CDR1 is MGHDK and CDR2 is SYGVNS. The CDR3 bases are TGTGCCAGCAGTGAACAAGCGGGGCGCTCCACAGATACGCAGTATTTT. This gives the protein CASSEQAGRSTDTQYF.

This chain uses TRBV2 with TRBJ2-7; TRBD1 matches at 9 bases. From germline, CDR1 is SNHLY and CDR2 FYNNEI. V lost 8 bases to trimming and J lost 4 bases; unmatched junction nucleotides: 6. This CDR3 comprises 13 residues. The CDR3 spells CASAVGTGYEQYF. The DNA of the CDR3 is TGTGCCAGCGCGGTGGGGACAGGGTACGAGCAGTACTTC. The full variable domain, its missing parts supplied by reference TRBV2 and TRBJ2-7, is EPEVTQTPSHQVTQMGQEVILRCVPISNHLYFYWYRQILGQKVEFLVSFYNNEISEKSEIFDDQFSVERPDGSNFTLKIRSTKLEDSAMYFCASAVGTGYEQYFGPGTRLTVT.

The chain combines TRBV28 with TRBJ1-6, with 9 bases identical to TRBD1. V dropped 5 bases and J dropped 8; count of bases not matched to a gene: 7. Per the germline V gene, CDR1 is MDHEN and CDR2 is SYDVKM. There are 15 residues in the CDR3. CDR3 coding DNA: TGTGCCAGCAGTCCATCCGGGACAGGGTATTCACCCCTCCACTTT. Its protein is CASSPSGTGYSPLHF.

The gene calls are TRBV18 and TRBJ2-3, with D perhaps TRBD2 (7 bases). V was cut by 7 bases and J by 0 bases, with 17 bases left in between. The CDR3 sequence is 16 residues long. CDR1 and CDR2 from the germline V gene are KGHSH and LQKENI. Here the CDR3 reads CASFADRRGSTDTQYF. The CDR3 nucleotides are TGTGCCAGCTTCGCCGACAGGCGGGGGAGCACAGATACGCAGTATTTT.